These 11 T cell receptor beta chains share one sample of origin, sequenced in a study of HIV-infected children after antiretroviral therapy interruption. The TCR library was built from RNA with a 3' RACE protocol and unique molecular identifiers. TCRdb reprocessed the 3' RACE reads via MiXCR and lists one record per CDR3 protein. The sample consists of around 50,000 distinct CDR3 sequences, around 4.7% of them appearing once. Documented treatment: PENTA 11 planned treatment interruption arm or continuous ART arm. This specimen was CD45RA+ CD4+ T cells from PBMCs, pooled from several time points, taken from a donor given antiretroviral therapy, either interrupted or continuous. As to subset: naive CD4+ CD45RA+ CD45RO- T cells. The receptors stem from a pool of human donors with HIV.

This chain joins TRBV20-1 and TRBJ1-2, with D hard to call. Germline assignment: CDR1 DFQATT and CDR2 SNEGSKA (reference sequence). Trimming removed 4 bases from V and 6 bases from J, with 18 bases in between. This CDR3 spans 14 amino acids. CDR3 protein: CSAINAKVSHGYTF. The CDR3 DNA reads TGCAGTGCTATCAACGCGAAGGTATCGCATGGCTACACCTTC.

This clonotype was picked up many times. This chain joins TRBV28 and TRBJ2-1; D uncertain. The CDR3 is 15 amino acids. Germline V lookup: CDR1 MDHEN, CDR2 SYDVKM. The V end was cut by 10 bases, the J end by 2 bases, with 18 bases between. CDR3 amino acids: CAITPPLGTYNEQFF. CDR3 bases: TGTGCCATCACACCCCCCCTCGGTACCTACAATGAGCAGTTCTTC.

This clonotype has ten or more counts. This chain uses TRBV6-6 with TRBJ1-5; 10 nucleotides line up with TRBD1. The junction had 3 bases not matched to a gene; V was cut back by 9 bases and J by 1 base. This CDR3 comprises 14 residues. Germline CDR1 is MNHNY and CDR2 is SVGAGI (reference sequence). CDR3 residues: CASRQGASNQPQHF. Written as DNA, the CDR3 is TGTGCCAGTAGACAGGGGGCGAGCAATCAGCCCCAGCATTTT.

The sample holds many counts of this clonotype. This chain joins TRBV19 and TRBJ2-7; D is possibly TRBD1 (6 bases). Per germline, CDR1 LNHDA and CDR2 SQIVND (reference sequence). Trimming pared 4 bases from V and 2 bases from J, leaving 15 bases between. This CDR3 contains 15 residues. The CDR3: CASSNQYRETYEQYF. In nucleotides, the CDR3 is TGTGCCAGTAGTAACCAGTACAGGGAAACCTACGAGCAGTACTTC.

The gene calls are TRBV6-5 and TRBJ2-5; a weak D match, TRBD2 (5 bases). The CDR3 contains 14 residues. Deletions cut 4 bases from V and 1 base from J, with 10 bases between. The germline CDR1 and CDR2 sequences are MNHEY and SVGAGI. CDR3 bases: TGTGCCAGCAGTTTTGACTACGCCCAAGAGACCCAGTACTTC. Translated, it gives CASSFDYAQETQYF.

This clonotype occurred many times. V and J are TRBV20-1 and TRBJ2-2; D perhaps matches TRBD2 (6 bases). This CDR3 comprises 16 residues. V was cut by 1 base and J by 1 base, with 13 bases left in between. Germline values: CDR1 DFQATT, CDR2 SNEGSKA (reference sequence). CDR3 bases: TGCAGTGCTAGAGGGATCGGGGGTATGAACACCGGGGAGCTGTTTTTT. It yields the protein CSARGIGGMNTGELFF.

This clonotype was seen at least ten times. The V and J genes are TRBV3-2 and TRBJ1-6; the listed D gene, TRBD1, was not tested against the DNA. TRBV3-2 is a known pseudogene. The CDR3 has 14 amino acids. The CDR3 sequence: CASSQTGIGSPLHF. CDR3 nucleotides: TGTGCCAGCAGCCAGACAGGGATAGGATCACCCCTCCACTTT.

This clonotype has at least ten counts. The V call is TRBV20-1, the J call TRBJ1-1; D remains unclear. The germline V gene has CDR1 DFQATT and CDR2 SNEGSKA (reference sequence). The CDR3 extends over 12 amino acids. V was pared by 8 bases and J by 0 bases, with 10 bases between. CDR3 DNA sequence: TGCAGTACGTGGACGGTGAACACTGAAGCTTTCTTT. Translating gives CSTWTVNTEAFF.

This clonotype appeared many times. The chain couples TRBV20-1 to TRBJ2-3; the match to TRBD2 covers 8 bases. Germline V gives CDR1 DFQATT, CDR2 SNEGSKA (reference sequence). The CDR3 spans 16 residues. J lost 2 bases, V lost 3 bases, and 10 bases had no gene match. CDR3 region: CSASRRGATFTDTQYF. For the CDR3, the DNA is TGCAGTGCTAGTCGGCGGGGGGCCACCTTCACAGATACGCAGTATTTT.

The sample holds many counts of this clonotype. The chain is built from TRBV29-1 and TRBJ2-5; no definite D call. Germline assignment: CDR1 SQVTM and CDR2 ANQGSEA. The length of the CDR3 is 10 residues. V lost 6 bases, J lost 2 bases, and 4 bases lay in between. CDR3 in amino acids: CSVGQETQYF. The CDR3 bases are TGCAGCGTAGGACAAGAGACCCAGTACTTC.

The CDR3, as DNA: TGTGCCAGCAGCTCTCCCCATGGAGGGGGTAGCACAGATACGCAGTATTTT. It codes for CASSSPHGGGSTDTQYF. V is TRBV7-2 and J is TRBJ2-3; TRBD1 or TRBD2 may be the D gene (6 bases each). This CDR3 region has 17 residues. Per germline, CDR1 SGHTA and CDR2 FQGNSA. V lost 4 bases to trimming and J lost 0 bases, with 17 bases between them.